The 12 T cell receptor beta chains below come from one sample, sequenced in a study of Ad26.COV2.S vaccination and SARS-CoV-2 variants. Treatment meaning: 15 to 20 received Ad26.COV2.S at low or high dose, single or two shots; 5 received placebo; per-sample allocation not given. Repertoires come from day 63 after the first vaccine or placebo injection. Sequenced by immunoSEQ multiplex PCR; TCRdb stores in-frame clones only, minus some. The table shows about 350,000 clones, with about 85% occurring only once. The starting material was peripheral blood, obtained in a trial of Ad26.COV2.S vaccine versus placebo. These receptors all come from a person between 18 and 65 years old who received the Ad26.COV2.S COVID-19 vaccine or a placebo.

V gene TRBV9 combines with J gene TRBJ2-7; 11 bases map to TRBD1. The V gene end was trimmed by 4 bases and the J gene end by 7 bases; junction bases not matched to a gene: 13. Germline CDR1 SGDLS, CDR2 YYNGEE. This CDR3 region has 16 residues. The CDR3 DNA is TGTGCCAGCAGCAGCACTCCCGGGACAGGGGGTCTTGAGCAGTACTTC. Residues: CASSSTPGTGGLEQYF.

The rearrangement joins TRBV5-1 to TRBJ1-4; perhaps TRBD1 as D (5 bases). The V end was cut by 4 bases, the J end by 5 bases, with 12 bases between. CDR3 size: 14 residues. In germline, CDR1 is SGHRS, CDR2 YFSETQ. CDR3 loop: CASSREAGNEKLFF. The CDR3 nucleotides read TGCGCCAGCAGCCGCGAGGCAGGGAATGAAAAACTGTTTTTT.

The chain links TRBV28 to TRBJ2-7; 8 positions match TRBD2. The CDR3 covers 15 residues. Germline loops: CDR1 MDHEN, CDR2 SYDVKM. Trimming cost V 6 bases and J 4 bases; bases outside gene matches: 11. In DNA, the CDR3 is TGTGCCAGCAGAAATAGCGCAGCGGGAGCTTACGAGCAGTACTTC. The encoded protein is CASRNSAAGAYEQYF.

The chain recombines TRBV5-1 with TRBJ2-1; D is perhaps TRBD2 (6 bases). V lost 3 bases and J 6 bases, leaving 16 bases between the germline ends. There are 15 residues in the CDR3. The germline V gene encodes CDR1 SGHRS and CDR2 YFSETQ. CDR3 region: CASSSASGGINEQFF. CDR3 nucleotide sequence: TGCGCCAGCAGCTCGGCGTCGGGCGGGATCAATGAGCAGTTCTTC. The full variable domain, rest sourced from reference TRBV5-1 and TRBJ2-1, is KAGVTQTPRYLIKTRGQQVTLSCSPISGHRSVSWYQQTPGQGLQFLFEYFSETQRNKGNFPGRFSGRQFSNSRSEMNVSTLELGDSALYLCASSSASGGINEQFFGPGTRLTVL.

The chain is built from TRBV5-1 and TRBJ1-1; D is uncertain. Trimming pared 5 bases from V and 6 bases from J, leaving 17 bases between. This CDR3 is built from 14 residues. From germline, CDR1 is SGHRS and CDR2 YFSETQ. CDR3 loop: CASSIGGVMAEAFF. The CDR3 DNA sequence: TGCGCCAGCAGTATTGGTGGGGTGATGGCTGAAGCTTTCTTT.

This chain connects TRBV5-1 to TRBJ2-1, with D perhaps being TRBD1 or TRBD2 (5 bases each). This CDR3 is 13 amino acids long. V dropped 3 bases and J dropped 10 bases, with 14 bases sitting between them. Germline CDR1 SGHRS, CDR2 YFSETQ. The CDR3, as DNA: TGCGCCAGCAGCTCCCAACTATGGGACGAGCAGTTCTTC. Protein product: CASSSQLWDEQFF.

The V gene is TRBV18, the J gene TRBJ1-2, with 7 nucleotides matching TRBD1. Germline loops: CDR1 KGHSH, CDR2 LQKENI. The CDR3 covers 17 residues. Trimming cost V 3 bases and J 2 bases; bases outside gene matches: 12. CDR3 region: CASSPNPSLGGNYGYTF. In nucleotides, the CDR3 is TGTGCCAGCTCACCGAACCCGTCACTAGGGGGCAACTATGGCTACACCTTC.

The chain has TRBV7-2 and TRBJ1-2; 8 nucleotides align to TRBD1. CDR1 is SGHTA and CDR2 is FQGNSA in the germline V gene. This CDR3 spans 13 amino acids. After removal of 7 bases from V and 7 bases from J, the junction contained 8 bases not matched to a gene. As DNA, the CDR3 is TGTGCCAGCAACCTCGACAGGGGATCTGGCTACACCTTC. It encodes CASNLDRGSGYTF.

The CDR3 coding sequence is TGTGCTCATAGGGGGCCCCCCGGGACTAGGAGTGGGGAGACCCAGTACTTC. This sequence encodes CAHRGPPGTRSGETQYF. This sequence joins TRBV28 and TRBJ2-5, with a weak D call TRBD2 (8 bases). CDR1 and CDR2 (germline): MDHEN, SYDVKM. The CDR3 spans 17 residues.

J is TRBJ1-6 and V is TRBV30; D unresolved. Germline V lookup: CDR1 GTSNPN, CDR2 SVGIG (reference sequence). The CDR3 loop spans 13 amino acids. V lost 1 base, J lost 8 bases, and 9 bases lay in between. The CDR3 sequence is CAWSGEVYSPLHF. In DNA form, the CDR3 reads TGTGCCTGGAGTGGAGAGGTTTATTCACCCCTCCACTTT.

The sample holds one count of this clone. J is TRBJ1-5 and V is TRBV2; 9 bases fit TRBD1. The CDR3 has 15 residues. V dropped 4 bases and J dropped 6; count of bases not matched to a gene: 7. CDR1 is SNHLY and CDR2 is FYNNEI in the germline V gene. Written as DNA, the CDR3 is TGTGCCAGCAGTGGGGGACAGGGTTACGGTCAGCCCCAGCATTTT. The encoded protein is CASSGGQGYGQPQHF.

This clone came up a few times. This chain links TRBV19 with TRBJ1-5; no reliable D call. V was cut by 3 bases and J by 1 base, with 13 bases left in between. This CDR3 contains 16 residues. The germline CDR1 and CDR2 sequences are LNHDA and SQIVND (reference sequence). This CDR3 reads CASSMSHIASNQPQHF. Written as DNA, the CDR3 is TGTGCCAGTAGTATGAGCCACATCGCGAGCAATCAGCCCCAGCATTTT.